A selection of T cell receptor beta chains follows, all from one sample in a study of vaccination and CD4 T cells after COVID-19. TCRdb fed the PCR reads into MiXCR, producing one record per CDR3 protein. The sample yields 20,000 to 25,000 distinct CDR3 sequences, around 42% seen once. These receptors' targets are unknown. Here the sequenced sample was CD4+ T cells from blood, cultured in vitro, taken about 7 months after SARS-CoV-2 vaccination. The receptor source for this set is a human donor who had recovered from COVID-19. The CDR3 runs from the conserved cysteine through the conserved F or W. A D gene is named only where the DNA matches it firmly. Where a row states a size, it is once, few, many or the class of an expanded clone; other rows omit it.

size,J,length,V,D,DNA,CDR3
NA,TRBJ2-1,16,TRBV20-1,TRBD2,TGCAGTGCTCCCGGACTAGCGGGAGGGCCAGTCAATGAGCAGTTCTTC,CSAPGLAGGPVNEQFF
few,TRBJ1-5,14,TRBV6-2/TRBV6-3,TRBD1,TGTGCCAGCAGCTCGGGACAGAACAATCAGCCCCAGCATTTT,CASSSGQNNQPQHF
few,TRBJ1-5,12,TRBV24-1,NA,TGTGCCACCAGTCGAGGTAATCAGCCCCAGCATTTT,CATSRGNQPQHF
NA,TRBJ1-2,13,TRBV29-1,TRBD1,TGCAGCGTTGCTCACAGGGGGGCCTATGGCTACACCTTC,CSVAHRGAYGYTF
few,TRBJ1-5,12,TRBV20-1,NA,TGCAGTGCTAGTCGGAGCAATCAGCCCCAGCATTTT,CSASRSNQPQHF
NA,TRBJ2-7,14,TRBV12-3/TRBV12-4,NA,TGTGCCAGCAGTTTAGGTTGGCAGAGCTACGAGCAGTACTTC,CASSLGWQSYEQYF
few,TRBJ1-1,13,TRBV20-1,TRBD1,TGCAGTGCTAGCCACGGGACAGTTGACCAAGCTTTCTTT,CSASHGTVDQAFF
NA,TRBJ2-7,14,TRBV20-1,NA,TGCAGTGCTAGAGGAAGCGCGAGCTCCTACGAGCAGTACTTC,CSARGSASSYEQYF
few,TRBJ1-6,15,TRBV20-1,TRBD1,TGCAGTGCTAGAGATCGGGACAGGGGTAATTCACCCCTCCACTTT,CSARDRDRGNSPLHF
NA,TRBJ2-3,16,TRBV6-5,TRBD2,TGTGCCAGCAGTTACACTAAGGTAGCGGGAGCAGATACGCAGTATTTT,CASSYTKVAGADTQYF
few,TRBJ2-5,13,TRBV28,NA,TGTGCCAGCAGTACGACCCCGGTAGAGACCCAGTACTTC,CASSTTPVETQYF
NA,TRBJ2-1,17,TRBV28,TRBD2,TGTGCCAGCACCAAAGGGACTAGCGGGAGGGCCTACAATGAGCAGTTCTTC,CASTKGTSGRAYNEQFF
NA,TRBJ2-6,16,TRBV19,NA,TGTGCCAGTCGACGGCCACCAGGATCTGGGGCCAACGTCCTGACTTTC,CASRRPPGSGANVLTF
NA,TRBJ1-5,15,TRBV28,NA,TGTGCCAGCAGTTTTACCGGGACAAAGAATCAGCCCCAGCATTTT,CASSFTGTKNQPQHF
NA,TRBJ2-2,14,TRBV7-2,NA,TGTGCCAGCAGCGACGGACCGAACACCGGGGAGCTGTTTTTT,CASSDGPNTGELFF
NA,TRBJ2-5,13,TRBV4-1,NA,TGCGCCAGCAGCCAAGTTTGGCAAGAGACCCAGTACTTC,CASSQVWQETQYF
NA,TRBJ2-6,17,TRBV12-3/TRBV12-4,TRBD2,TGTGCCAGCAGTGATCTAGCGGGAACCTCTGGGGCCAACGTCCTGACTTTC,CASSDLAGTSGANVLTF
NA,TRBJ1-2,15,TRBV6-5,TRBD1,TGTGCCAGCAGTTACTCTGGGACAGCTAACTATGGCTACACCTTC,CASSYSGTANYGYTF
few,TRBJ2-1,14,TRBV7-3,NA,TGTGCCAGCAGCTTAAGAGGGCCCGGTAGCTCCCTTTTCTTC,CASSLRGPGSSLFF
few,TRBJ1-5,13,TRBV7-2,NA,TGTGCCAGCAGCTTAGATCAGGTCCAGCCCCAGCATTTT,CASSLDQVQPQHF
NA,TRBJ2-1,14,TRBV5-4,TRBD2,TGTGCCAGCAGCTGGGGACTAGCGGGAGATGAGCAGTTCTTC,CASSWGLAGDEQFF
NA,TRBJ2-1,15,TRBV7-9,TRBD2,TGTGCCAGCAGCTATAGCGGGATCTCCTACAATGAGCAGTTCTTC,CASSYSGISYNEQFF